This T cell receptor (beta chain) was sequenced during a study of regulatory T cells in long-lasting Graves disease. Overall study findings and caveats: Persistent patients shared more public clonotypes (roughly 2,500) than new patients (more than 900).

Germline V gene data show CDR1 as SGHVS and CDR2 as FQNEAQ. The CDR3 spans 16 residues. Germline trimming cut 5 bases from V and 0 bases from J; bases unmatched to any gene: 4. Stated time point: persistent/refractory GD, antithyroid drugs over 5 years with positive TRAb. PBMC RNA was the source of the TCR library. Investigators report Graves' disease was diagnosed under American Thyroid Association guidelines. For this clonotype: No antigen is known for it.

Arm-PCR of CDR3 regions and iRepertoire HTBI primers were the basis on which TCR beta libraries were built. TCRdb processed the multiplex PCR reads anew with MiXCR; each CDR3 protein has one entry. The table includes some 330,000 distinct CDR3 sequences, less than 30% detected once. This sample comprised peripheral blood mononuclear cells (PBMCs), obtained when the disease was refractory, from a patient treated with antithyroid drugs. The chain is built from TRBV7-8 and TRBJ2-7; 13 nucleotides match TRBD2. The TCR originated in a woman in her thirties or forties with Graves disease. The CDR3: CASSTRTSGSSYEQYF. In DNA, the CDR3 is TGTGCCAGCAGCACCCGGACTAGCGGGAGCTCCTACGAGCAGTACTTC.